This T cell receptor (beta chain) stems from a study of early T cells in non-severe SARS-CoV-2 infection. This clonotype has a count of ten or more. Researchers attached unique molecular identifiers to individual cDNA molecules. TCRdb redid the calling of the 5' RACE reads with MiXCR, one entry per CDR3 protein. Of tens of thousands of distinct CDR3 sequences in the sample, roughly 15% were seen once. Trimming at V came to 5 bases and at J to 7 bases, leaving 2 bases not matched to a gene. This CDR3 region has 14 residues. The germline CDR1 and CDR2 sequences are SGHNT and YENEEA. This TCR was sampled from an adult who was a healthcare worker with PCR-confirmed SARS-CoV-2 infection or an uninfected control (not recorded which). Sequenced sample: whole blood. The J gene is TRBJ1-6, the V gene TRBV11-3; the match to TRBD1 covers 10 bases. The DNA for the CDR3 is TGTGCCAGCAGCCGGACAGGGGGGAATTCACCCCTCCACTTT. Protein sequence: CASSRTGGNSPLHF.